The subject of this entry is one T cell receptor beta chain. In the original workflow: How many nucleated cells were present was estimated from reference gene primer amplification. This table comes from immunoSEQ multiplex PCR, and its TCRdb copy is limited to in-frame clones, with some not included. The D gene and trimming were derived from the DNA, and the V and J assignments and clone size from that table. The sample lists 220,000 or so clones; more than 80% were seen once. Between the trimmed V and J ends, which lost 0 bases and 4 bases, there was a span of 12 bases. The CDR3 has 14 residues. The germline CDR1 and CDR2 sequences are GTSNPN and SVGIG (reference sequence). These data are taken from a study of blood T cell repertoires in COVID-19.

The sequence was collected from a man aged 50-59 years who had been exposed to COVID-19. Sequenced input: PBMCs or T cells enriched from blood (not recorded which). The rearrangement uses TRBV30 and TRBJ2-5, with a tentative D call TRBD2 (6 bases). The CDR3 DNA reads TGTGCCTGGAGTGTCGGGGGTTCAGGAGAGACCCAGTACTTC. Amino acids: CAWSVGGSGETQYF.